This is a list of T cell receptor beta chains from one sample in a study of control samples from healthy donors and cancer patients. Some clones are missing from TCRdb's copy, which holds only in-frame ones; the method was immunoSEQ multiplex PCR. The sample lists fewer than 200,000 clones, around 90% occurring once. Sequenced material: blood. These receptors originate from a woman aged 25 to 45 in good health. Both conserved end residues are trimmed from each CDR3. Clone size is shown for a subset of rows, as once, few, many or a class of expanded clone.

len	v_gene	j_gene	abundance	CDR3aa
11	TRBV7-2	TRBJ2-7	NA	ASSTDSIGEQY
11	TRBV19	TRBJ2-3	NA	ASGTSGTDTQY
13	TRBV5-4	TRBJ2-3	NA	ASSLGVARTDTQY
11	TRBV5-1	TRBJ2-2	once	ASSWLNTGELF
16	TRBV9	TRBJ2-5	NA	ASSSMGGFGGSGETQY
14	TRBV24-1	TRBJ2-3	NA	ATSDLGAGEGDTQY
16	TRBV4-1	TRBJ2-5	once	ASSPHFSGTSFQETQY
10	TRBV12-3/TRBV12-4	TRBJ2-5	NA	ASSLVAGTQY
13	TRBV20-1	TRBJ2-7	once	SASRSGTGGYEQY
13	TRBV9	TRBJ2-3	NA	ASSVEARYTDTQY
13	TRBV6-5	TRBJ1-6	NA	ASTRGGVYNSPLH
13	TRBV7-8	TRBJ1-5	NA	ASSPIGRDNQPQH
12	TRBV4-1	TRBJ2-3	NA	ASSAQQGADTQY
13	TRBV2	TRBJ1-4	NA	ASSEAGGTNEKLF
16	TRBV4-2	TRBJ2-7	once	ASSQRDSSSLQFYEQY
12	TRBV28	TRBJ1-2	NA	ASSFPGGVRGYT
15	TRBV6-1	TRBJ2-5	NA	ASSEFRGRTIGETQY
14	TRBV6-6	TRBJ1-5	NA	ASSYGGQGKHQPQH
11	TRBV2	TRBJ2-7	NA	ASSEGLRYEQY
13	TRBV9	TRBJ2-2	NA	ASSGWDFNTGELF
11	TRBV19	TRBJ1-1	NA	ASSRARGTEAF
13	TRBV6-2/TRBV6-3	TRBJ1-4	NA	ASSRRQTVKEKLF
13	TRBV7-9	TRBJ1-4	NA	ASSSRQGPFEKLF
9	TRBV20-1	TRBJ1-1	NA	YPGMNTEAF
9	TRBV19	TRBJ2-3	few	ASSTRDTQY
12	TRBV11-3	TRBJ2-1	NA	ASSLGQGENEQF
11	TRBV2	TRBJ2-1	NA	ASSPQQGGEQF
15	TRBV2	TRBJ2-7	NA	ASSDFVGAGITSEQY
11	TRBV19	TRBJ1-3	NA	ATGPLGGNTIY
12	TRBV30	TRBJ1-1	NA	AWSRPPAKTEAF
12	TRBV2	TRBJ2-3	once	ASSGGQSTDTQY
12	TRBV2	TRBJ1-4	NA	ASGDSVPREKLF
15	TRBV27	TRBJ2-3	NA	ASSSTLGTSSTDTQY
12	TRBV4-1	TRBJ1-5	NA	ASSQVTGRQPQH
13	TRBV28	TRBJ1-1	few	ASSPGDRLNTEAF
11	TRBV7-9	TRBJ1-2	NA	ASSSTGPLHYT
12	TRBV19	TRBJ1-3	few	ASTSEIGGNTIY
11	TRBV14	TRBJ2-7	NA	ASSQVAGYEQY
12	TRBV5-4	TRBJ2-2	NA	ASSLEGSWGELF
15	TRBV19	TRBJ2-3	NA	ASSLPLAGPSTDTQY
9	TRBV6-6	TRBJ2-7	few	ASSPGDREY
12	TRBV19	TRBJ1-1	NA	ASSSRQGNTEAF
10	TRBV5-5	TRBJ2-3	NA	ASSLATDTQY
13	TRBV19	TRBJ2-1	NA	ASSIESRPYNEQF
11	TRBV10-3	TRBJ1-1	few	AISERGGTEAF